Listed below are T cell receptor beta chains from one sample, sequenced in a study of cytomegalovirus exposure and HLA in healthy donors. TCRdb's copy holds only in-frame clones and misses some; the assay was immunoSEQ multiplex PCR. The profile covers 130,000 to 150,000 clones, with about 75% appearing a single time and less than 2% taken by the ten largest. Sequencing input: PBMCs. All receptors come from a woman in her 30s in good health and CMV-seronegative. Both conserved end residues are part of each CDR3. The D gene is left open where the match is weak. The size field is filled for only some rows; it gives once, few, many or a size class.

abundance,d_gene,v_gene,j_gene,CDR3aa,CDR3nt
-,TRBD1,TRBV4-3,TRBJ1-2,CASSPDATGATYYGYTF,TGCGCCAGCAGCCCTGACGCAACAGGGGCGACCTACTATGGCTACACCTTC
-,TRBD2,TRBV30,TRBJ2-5,CAWSEGTSGEETQYF,TGTGCCTGGAGTGAGGGGACTAGCGGAGAAGAGACCCAGTACTTC
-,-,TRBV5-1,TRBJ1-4,CASSPSGGRLDEKLFF,TGCGCCAGCAGCCCCTCGGGGGGTAGGTTGGATGAAAAACTGTTTTTT
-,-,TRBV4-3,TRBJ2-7,CASSQDIGRVGEQYF,TGCGCCAGCAGCCAAGATATTGGCCGGGTCGGAGAGCAGTACTTC
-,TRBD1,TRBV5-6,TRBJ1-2,CASSLGQGRSIYGYTF,TGTGCCAGCAGCTTGGGACAGGGCCGATCGATTTATGGCTACACCTTC
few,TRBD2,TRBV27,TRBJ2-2,CASTQNGRGTGELFF,TGTGCCAGCACCCAGAACGGGAGGGGCACCGGGGAGCTGTTTTTT
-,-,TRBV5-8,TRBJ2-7,CASSPGVSYEQYF,TGTGCCAGCAGTCCAGGGGTTTCCTACGAGCAGTACTTC
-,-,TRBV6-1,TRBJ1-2,CAISNYGYTF,TGTGCCATCTCGAACTATGGCTACACCTTC
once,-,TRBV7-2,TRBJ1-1,CASSFTLNTEAFF,TGTGCCAGCAGCTTTACACTGAACACTGAAGCTTTCTTT
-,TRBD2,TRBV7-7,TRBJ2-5,CASSHWGGEKKTQYF,TGTGCCAGCAGCCACTGGGGGGGGGAGAAAAAGACCCAGTACTTC
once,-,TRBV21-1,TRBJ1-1,CASSIEAAMNTEAFF,TGTGCCAGCAGCATCGAGGCGGCGATGAACACTGAAGCTTTCTTT
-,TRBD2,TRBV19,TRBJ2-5,CASSPAGGLETQYF,TGTGCCAGTAGTCCGGCGGGGGGGTTGGAGACCCAGTACTTC
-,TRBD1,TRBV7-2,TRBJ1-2,CASSQEQGAGYGYTF,TGTGCCAGCAGCCAGGAACAGGGGGCAGGTTATGGCTACACCTTC
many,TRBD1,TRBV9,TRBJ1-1,CASSADRGISEAFF,TGTGCCAGCAGCGCCGACAGGGGGATATCTGAAGCTTTCTTT
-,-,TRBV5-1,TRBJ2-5,CASSLGAEETQYF,TGCGCCAGCAGCTTGGGGGCAGAAGAGACCCAGTACTTC
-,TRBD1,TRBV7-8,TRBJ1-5,CASSTRQGVYQPQHF,TGTGCCAGCAGCACGCGACAGGGGGTATATCAGCCCCAGCATTTT
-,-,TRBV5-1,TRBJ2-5,CASSLSVRGGKETQYF,TGCGCCAGCAGCTTGTCGGTACGCGGGGGCAAAGAGACCCAGTACTTC
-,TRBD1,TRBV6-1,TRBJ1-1,CATLRDSLYTAFF,TGTGCCACCCTACGGGACAGTCTTTATACGGCTTTCTTT
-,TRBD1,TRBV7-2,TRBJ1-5,CASSLGAGGPLPQHF,TGTGCCAGCAGCTTAGGGGCAGGGGGACCTCTGCCCCAGCATTTT
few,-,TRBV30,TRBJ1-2,CAWSVDGNWGGYTF,TGTGCCTGGAGTGTAGACGGGAATTGGGGTGGCTACACCTTC
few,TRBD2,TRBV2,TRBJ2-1,CASSGNSGGQSSYNEQFF,TGTGCCAGCAGTGGGAATAGCGGGGGTCAGAGCTCCTACAATGAGCAGTTCTTC
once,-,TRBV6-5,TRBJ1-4,CASSYAVKEKLFF,TGTGCCAGCAGTTACGCAGTTAAGGAAAAACTGTTTTTT
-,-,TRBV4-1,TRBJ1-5,CASSQAGAGANQPQHF,TGCGCCAGCAGCCAAGCAGGGGCAGGGGCCAATCAGCCCCAGCATTTT
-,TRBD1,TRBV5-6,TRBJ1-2,CASRKGQGYGYGYTF,TGTGCCAGCAGAAAGGGACAGGGTTATGGCTATGGCTACACCTTC
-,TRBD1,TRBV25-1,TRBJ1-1,CASSNRGLTEAFF,TGTGCCAGCTCGAACAGGGGGCTGACTGAAGCTTTCTTT
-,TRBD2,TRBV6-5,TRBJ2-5,CASSYSGGGAETQYF,TGTGCCAGCAGTTACTCGGGGGGAGGGGCAGAGACCCAGTACTTC
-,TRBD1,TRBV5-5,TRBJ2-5,CASSPGDSQETQYF,TGTGCCAGCAGCCCAGGGGACAGCCAAGAGACCCAGTACTTC
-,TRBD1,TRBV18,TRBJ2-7,CASSAGQGGYEQYF,TGTGCCAGCTCAGCGGGACAGGGAGGCTACGAGCAGTACTTC
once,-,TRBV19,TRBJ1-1,CASSITVGVRNTEAFF,TGTGCCAGTAGTATCACCGTAGGGGTTCGGAACACTGAAGCTTTCTTT
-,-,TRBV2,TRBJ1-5,CASSYKTGNQPQHF,TGTGCCAGCAGTTACAAGACAGGTAATCAGCCCCAGCATTTT
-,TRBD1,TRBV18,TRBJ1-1,CASSTTGQGLGGGTEAFF,TGTGCCAGCTCAACCACGGGACAGGGTCTCGGCGGGGGGACTGAAGCTTTCTTT
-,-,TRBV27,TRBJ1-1,CASQNRVGYTEAFF,TGTGCCAGTCAAAACAGGGTAGGATACACTGAAGCTTTCTTT
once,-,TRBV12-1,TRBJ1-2,CASSSIRSTGKTDSYGYTF,TGTGCCAGCAGCTCCATCCGATCGACAGGGAAAACGGATAGTTATGGCTACACCTTC
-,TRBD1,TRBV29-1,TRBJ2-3,CSVEGGRGPNTQYF,TGCAGCGTTGAAGGGGGCAGGGGGCCGAATACGCAGTATTTT
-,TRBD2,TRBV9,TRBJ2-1,CASNIAGSNEQFF,TGTGCCAGCAATATAGCGGGGAGTAATGAGCAGTTCTTC